These T cell receptor beta chains were read from a single sample in a study of T cell responses to AZD1222 COVID-19 vaccine. The protocol was immunoSEQ multiplex PCR, while the TCRdb copy is restricted to in-frame clones and leaves out a portion. The data show around 130,000 clones, with about 86% seen just once and under 3.5% held by the top ten. Here the sequenced sample was peripheral blood, taken on day 0 of AZD1222 vaccination. The receptor source for this set is an adult in good health. The CDR3 runs from the conserved cysteine through the conserved F or W. The order of the fields is V gene, clone size, J gene, D gene, CDR3 DNA, CDR3 protein. D genes are given only for firm matches. Some rows mark clone size as missing; the rest say once, few, many or name a class of expanded clone.

V gene: TRBV19; clone size: -; J gene: TRBJ1-1; D gene: TRBD1; CDR3 DNA: TGTGCCAGTAGAGCGGCAGACAGGGGGCCCACTGAAGCTTTCTTT; CDR3 protein: CASRAADRGPTEAFF
V gene: TRBV6-5; clone size: -; J gene: TRBJ1-5; D gene: TRBD1; CDR3 DNA: TGTGCCAGCAGCCACGGACAGGGCCGACGGCCCCAGCATTTT; CDR3 protein: CASSHGQGRRPQHF
V gene: TRBV5-1; clone size: -; J gene: TRBJ1-1; D gene: TRBD1; CDR3 DNA: TGCGCCAGCAGGATGGGACAGACGAACACTGAAGCTTTCTTT; CDR3 protein: CASRMGQTNTEAFF
V gene: TRBV5-4; clone size: -; J gene: TRBJ1-2; D gene: TRBD1; CDR3 DNA: TGTGCCAGCAGCTTGCACAGGGGGACAGACTATGGCTACACCTTC; CDR3 protein: CASSLHRGTDYGYTF
V gene: TRBV3-1/TRBV3-2; clone size: -; J gene: TRBJ2-7; D gene: -; CDR3 DNA: TGTGCCAGCAGCCAACGCCCGAGGGAGCAGTACTTC; CDR3 protein: CASSQRPREQYF
V gene: TRBV19; clone size: -; J gene: TRBJ1-1; D gene: -; CDR3 DNA: TGTGCCAGTAGTTGGCTTGAAGCCACTGAAGCTTTCTTT; CDR3 protein: CASSWLEATEAFF
V gene: TRBV15; clone size: -; J gene: TRBJ2-1; D gene: -; CDR3 DNA: TGTGCCACCAGCAGAGCCCAGGGGCTCCAATCTGGCAATGAGCAGTTCTTC; CDR3 protein: CATSRAQGLQSGNEQFF
V gene: TRBV12-5; clone size: -; J gene: TRBJ2-5; D gene: -; CDR3 DNA: TGTGCTAGTGGTTTGGAAGGGACAAGGGTTGAGACCCAGTACTTC; CDR3 protein: CASGLEGTRVETQYF
V gene: TRBV15; clone size: -; J gene: TRBJ1-1; D gene: TRBD1; CDR3 DNA: TGTGCCACCAGCAAGGGGGCTACTGAAGCTTTCTTT; CDR3 protein: CATSKGATEAFF
V gene: TRBV28; clone size: -; J gene: TRBJ1-3; D gene: -; CDR3 DNA: TGTGCCAGCAGTTTATTGGTCGGATCCTCTGGAAACACCATATATTTT; CDR3 protein: CASSLLVGSSGNTIYF
V gene: TRBV24-1; clone size: -; J gene: TRBJ1-5; D gene: -; CDR3 DNA: TGTGCCACCAGGAACGAAAGACGGGACACCTTAAGCAATCAGCCCCAGCATTTT; CDR3 protein: CATRNERRDTLSNQPQHF
V gene: TRBV30; clone size: -; J gene: TRBJ1-6; D gene: -; CDR3 DNA: TGTGCCTGGACGTTGGGAGGAGGGCATAATTCACCCCTCCACTTT; CDR3 protein: CAWTLGGGHNSPLHF
V gene: TRBV2; clone size: -; J gene: TRBJ1-1; D gene: -; CDR3 DNA: TGTGCCAGCAGCGCCTCAGTCGGTATGAACACTGAAGCTTTCTTT; CDR3 protein: CASSASVGMNTEAFF
V gene: TRBV28; clone size: -; J gene: TRBJ1-1; D gene: -; CDR3 DNA: TGTGCCAGCAGTCCGGATCAGACAGCCGGAACTGAAGCTTTCTTT; CDR3 protein: CASSPDQTAGTEAFF
V gene: TRBV7-3; clone size: -; J gene: TRBJ2-5; D gene: TRBD1; CDR3 DNA: TGTGCCAGCAGCTTAAAAGGGGGCGGAGAGACCCAGTACTTC; CDR3 protein: CASSLKGGGETQYF
V gene: TRBV19; clone size: once; J gene: TRBJ1-2; D gene: -; CDR3 DNA: TGTGCCAGCACTGCCAGTGGCAGGGCTAACTATGGCTACACCTTC; CDR3 protein: CASTASGRANYGYTF
V gene: TRBV12-2; clone size: few; J gene: TRBJ1-2; D gene: -; CDR3 DNA: TGTGCAAGTCACCTAAAAGGGACAGGACGTGACTATGGCTACACCTTC; CDR3 protein: CASHLKGTGRDYGYTF
V gene: TRBV3-1/TRBV3-2; clone size: once; J gene: TRBJ2-1; D gene: TRBD2; CDR3 DNA: TGTGCCAGCAGCCGTCGAGCGGGAGGGCAGAATGAGCAGTTCTTC; CDR3 protein: CASSRRAGGQNEQFF
V gene: TRBV19; clone size: -; J gene: TRBJ1-1; D gene: -; CDR3 DNA: TGTGCCAGTAGTATCGGGTCAGGGAGGGAAGCTTTCTTT; CDR3 protein: CASSIGSGREAFF
V gene: TRBV6-2/TRBV6-3; clone size: once; J gene: TRBJ2-7; D gene: -; CDR3 DNA: TGTGCCAGCAGTTACTCTAGCGGATCCTACGAGCAGTACTTC; CDR3 protein: CASSYSSGSYEQYF
V gene: TRBV7-2; clone size: once; J gene: TRBJ2-1; D gene: TRBD1; CDR3 DNA: TGTGCCAGCAGCCCCACCCCGGGACAGGGGGCGTTAGGTGAGCAGTTCTTC; CDR3 protein: CASSPTPGQGALGEQFF
V gene: TRBV7-2; clone size: -; J gene: TRBJ2-6; D gene: -; CDR3 DNA: TGTGCCAGCAGCCGGCCCGTTGGTGGGGCCAACGTCCTGACTTTC; CDR3 protein: CASSRPVGGANVLTF
V gene: TRBV5-1; clone size: -; J gene: TRBJ1-2; D gene: TRBD1; CDR3 DNA: TGCGCCAGCAGCCCGGGACAGGGCTATGGCTACACCTTC; CDR3 protein: CASSPGQGYGYTF
V gene: TRBV7-9; clone size: -; J gene: TRBJ2-1; D gene: -; CDR3 DNA: TGTGCCAGCAGCCGACTATCCCATAGCTCCTACAATGAGCAGTTCTTC; CDR3 protein: CASSRLSHSSYNEQFF
V gene: TRBV6-1; clone size: -; J gene: TRBJ1-5; D gene: -; CDR3 DNA: TGTGCCAGCAGTGGTCGTCAGGGGTATAGCAATCAGCCCCAGCATTTT; CDR3 protein: CASSGRQGYSNQPQHF
V gene: TRBV6-4; clone size: -; J gene: TRBJ2-2; D gene: -; CDR3 DNA: TGTGCCAGCAGGGGGGCGGGACCAAACACCGGGGAGCTGTTTTTT; CDR3 protein: CASRGAGPNTGELFF
V gene: TRBV28; clone size: -; J gene: TRBJ2-7; D gene: -; CDR3 DNA: TGTGCCAGCCGGCTTTTGGGGCAAAACTACGAGCAGTACTTC; CDR3 protein: CASRLLGQNYEQYF
V gene: TRBV7-2; clone size: -; J gene: TRBJ2-1; D gene: -; CDR3 DNA: TGTGCCAGCAGCCCGTGGGACAACCTCAATGAGCAGTTCTTC; CDR3 protein: CASSPWDNLNEQFF
V gene: TRBV6-4; clone size: -; J gene: TRBJ2-2; D gene: -; CDR3 DNA: TGTGCCAGCAGTGACTCTGGGGATTTCACCGGGGAGCTGTTTTTT; CDR3 protein: CASSDSGDFTGELFF
V gene: TRBV14; clone size: -; J gene: TRBJ2-1; D gene: TRBD2; CDR3 DNA: TGTGCCAGCAGCCAATTAGCGGGAGTCAGTTACAATGAGCAGTTCTTC; CDR3 protein: CASSQLAGVSYNEQFF
V gene: TRBV4-1; clone size: -; J gene: TRBJ2-3; D gene: -; CDR3 DNA: TGCGCCAGCAGCCAAGAGAACACAGATACGCAGTATTTT; CDR3 protein: CASSQENTDTQYF
V gene: TRBV29-1; clone size: few; J gene: TRBJ1-4; D gene: TRBD1; CDR3 DNA: TGCAGCGTCGGGGACAGCCCTAATGAAAAACTGTTTTTT; CDR3 protein: CSVGDSPNEKLFF
V gene: TRBV5-1; clone size: -; J gene: TRBJ1-1; D gene: -; CDR3 DNA: TGCGCCAGCAGCTTGGAGGGGAAAGCTTTCTTT; CDR3 protein: CASSLEGKAFF
V gene: TRBV12-2; clone size: once; J gene: TRBJ2-3; D gene: -; CDR3 DNA: TGTGCAAGTCGCTTAGTTTGGCGGGACCGAGAACCAGATACGCAGTATTTT; CDR3 protein: CASRLVWRDREPDTQYF
V gene: TRBV12-5; clone size: -; J gene: TRBJ2-1; D gene: -; CDR3 DNA: TGTGCTAGTGGTTTAGAGCGGGCCTCTTCTGGGAATGAGCAGTTCTTC; CDR3 protein: CASGLERASSGNEQFF
V gene: TRBV6-5; clone size: -; J gene: TRBJ1-3; D gene: -; CDR3 DNA: TGTGCCAACGCCGGGACAACTGGAAACACCATATATTTT; CDR3 protein: CANAGTTGNTIYF
V gene: TRBV4-2; clone size: -; J gene: TRBJ2-2; D gene: -; CDR3 DNA: TGTGCCAGCAGCCAAGATCAGGAGGGGAGACCCGGGGAGCTGTTTTTT; CDR3 protein: CASSQDQEGRPGELFF
V gene: TRBV7-3; clone size: -; J gene: TRBJ2-1; D gene: -; CDR3 DNA: TGTGCCAGCAGCTTAGGGGCTAGTGGGTACAATGAGCAGTTCTTC; CDR3 protein: CASSLGASGYNEQFF
V gene: TRBV19; clone size: -; J gene: TRBJ2-7; D gene: -; CDR3 DNA: TGTGCCAGTAGTATTATAGGAAGCTACGAGCAGTACTTC; CDR3 protein: CASSIIGSYEQYF
V gene: TRBV2; clone size: -; J gene: TRBJ2-3; D gene: -; CDR3 DNA: TGTGCCAGCACCCGGTCTTCTAGCACAGATACGCAGTATTTT; CDR3 protein: CASTRSSSTDTQYF
V gene: TRBV28; clone size: -; J gene: TRBJ1-5; D gene: -; CDR3 DNA: TGTGCCAGCAGTTCCCCTGAGCAGACGAATCAGCCCCAGCATTTT; CDR3 protein: CASSSPEQTNQPQHF
V gene: TRBV6-2/TRBV6-3; clone size: -; J gene: TRBJ1-2; D gene: TRBD1; CDR3 DNA: TGTGCCAGCAGCCCCCGGACAGGCCATACCTTC; CDR3 protein: CASSPRTGHTF
V gene: TRBV11-2; clone size: -; J gene: TRBJ2-1; D gene: TRBD2; CDR3 DNA: TGTGCCAGCAGAAGATGGGGGAGGGCCCGGAACGACAATGAGCAGTTCTTC; CDR3 protein: CASRRWGRARNDNEQFF
V gene: TRBV12-3/TRBV12-4; clone size: -; J gene: TRBJ2-7; D gene: TRBD1; CDR3 DNA: TGTGCCAGCAGGGGACAGGGTGTCTACGAGCAGTACTTC; CDR3 protein: CASRGQGVYEQYF
V gene: TRBV28; clone size: -; J gene: TRBJ2-1; D gene: TRBD2; CDR3 DNA: TGTGCCAGCAGTCAAAGCGGGAGCCCCTACAATGAGCAGTTCTTC; CDR3 protein: CASSQSGSPYNEQFF
V gene: TRBV10-3; clone size: -; J gene: TRBJ2-7; D gene: TRBD2; CDR3 DNA: TGTGCCATCAGACGGGAGGGATCCTACGAGCAGTACTTC; CDR3 protein: CAIRREGSYEQYF
V gene: TRBV7-8; clone size: -; J gene: TRBJ1-2; D gene: -; CDR3 DNA: TGTGCCAGCAGCTCGATAAGGGGCAGGGGAATCGGCTACACCTTC; CDR3 protein: CASSSIRGRGIGYTF
V gene: TRBV7-9; clone size: -; J gene: TRBJ1-1; D gene: -; CDR3 DNA: TGTGCCAGCAGCTTAGGTTTGGGTGGGACTGAAGCTTTCTTT; CDR3 protein: CASSLGLGGTEAFF
V gene: TRBV28; clone size: -; J gene: TRBJ1-6; D gene: -; CDR3 DNA: TGTGCCTCCCAGTATTCACCCCTCCACTTT; CDR3 protein: CASQYSPLHF
V gene: TRBV18; clone size: -; J gene: TRBJ1-5; D gene: -; CDR3 DNA: TGTGCCAGCTCACCACCGGCAAGGGACGATCAGCCCCAGCATTTT; CDR3 protein: CASSPPARDDQPQHF
V gene: TRBV7-9; clone size: -; J gene: TRBJ2-1; D gene: -; CDR3 DNA: TGTGCCAGCAGGGAGGAAGGGAGCTCCTACAATGAGCAGTTCTTC; CDR3 protein: CASREEGSSYNEQFF
V gene: TRBV11-2; clone size: -; J gene: TRBJ1-1; D gene: TRBD1; CDR3 DNA: TGTGCCAGCAGCCCGACAGGGGGTCTGGTGGGCACTGAAGCTTTCTTT; CDR3 protein: CASSPTGGLVGTEAFF
V gene: TRBV3-1/TRBV3-2; clone size: -; J gene: TRBJ2-5; D gene: TRBD2; CDR3 DNA: TGTGCCAGCAGCCAACTAACCGGACTAGCGGGAGACGAGACCCAGTACTTC; CDR3 protein: CASSQLTGLAGDETQYF
V gene: TRBV19; clone size: once; J gene: TRBJ2-7; D gene: TRBD1; CDR3 DNA: TGTGCCAGTAGTCTTATTTGGGGACAGTACAACGAGCAGTACTTC; CDR3 protein: CASSLIWGQYNEQYF
V gene: TRBV6-5; clone size: -; J gene: TRBJ2-4; D gene: -; CDR3 DNA: TGTGCCAGCAGTATATCTACAGGGCAAAACATTCAGTACTTC; CDR3 protein: CASSISTGQNIQYF
V gene: TRBV2; clone size: -; J gene: TRBJ2-4; D gene: -; CDR3 DNA: TGTGCCAGCACCGGGAGCACGGCAGGAAACATTCAGTACTTC; CDR3 protein: CASTGSTAGNIQYF
V gene: TRBV6-5; clone size: -; J gene: TRBJ1-5; D gene: TRBD1; CDR3 DNA: TGTGCCAGCAGACCGGGACAGGGGGCTGAGCAGCCCCAGCATTTT; CDR3 protein: CASRPGQGAEQPQHF
V gene: TRBV20-1; clone size: -; J gene: TRBJ1-1; D gene: -; CDR3 DNA: TGCAGTGCTAGTCTCAGGACGAACACTGAAGCTTTCTTT; CDR3 protein: CSASLRTNTEAFF
V gene: TRBV6-2/TRBV6-3; clone size: -; J gene: TRBJ1-3; D gene: -; CDR3 DNA: TGTGCCAGCAGTTACCTCGGGTCAGGAAACACCATATATTTT; CDR3 protein: CASSYLGSGNTIYF